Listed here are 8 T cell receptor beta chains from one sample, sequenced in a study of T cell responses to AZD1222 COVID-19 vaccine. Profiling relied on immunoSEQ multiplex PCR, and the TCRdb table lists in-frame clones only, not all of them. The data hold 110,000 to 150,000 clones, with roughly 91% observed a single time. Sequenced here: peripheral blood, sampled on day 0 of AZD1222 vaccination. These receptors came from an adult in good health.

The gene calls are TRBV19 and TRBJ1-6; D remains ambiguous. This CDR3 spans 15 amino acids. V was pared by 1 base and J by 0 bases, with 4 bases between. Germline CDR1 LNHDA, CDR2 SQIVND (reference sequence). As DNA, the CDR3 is TGTGCCAGTAGTATAGGGAGCTCCTATAATTCACCCCTCCACTTT. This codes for CASSIGSSYNSPLHF.

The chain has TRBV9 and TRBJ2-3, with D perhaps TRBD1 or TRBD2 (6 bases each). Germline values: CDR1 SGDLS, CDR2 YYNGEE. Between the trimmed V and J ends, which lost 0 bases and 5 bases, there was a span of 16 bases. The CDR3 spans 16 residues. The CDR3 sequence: CASSVEGGQGIDTQYF. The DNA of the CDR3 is TGTGCCAGCAGCGTAGAAGGGGGGCAGGGGATAGATACGCAGTATTTT.

For the CDR3, the DNA is TGTGCCAGCAGCGCACAGGGGGGCGGCGCAGATACGCAGTATTTT. As protein: CASSAQGGGADTQYF. The rearrangement uses TRBV9 and TRBJ2-3; TRBD1 matches 8 bases. The CDR3 is 15 residues long. V dropped 3 bases and J dropped 4; count of bases not matched to a gene: 7. The germline CDR1 and CDR2 sequences are SGDLS and YYNGEE.

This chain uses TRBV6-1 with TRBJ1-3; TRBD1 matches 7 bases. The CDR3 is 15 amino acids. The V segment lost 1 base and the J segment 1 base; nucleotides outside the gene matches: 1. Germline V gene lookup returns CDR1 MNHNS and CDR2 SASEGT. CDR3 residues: CASSEEGASGNTIYF. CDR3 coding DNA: TGTGCCAGCAGTGAAGAGGGGGCGTCTGGAAACACCATATATTTT.

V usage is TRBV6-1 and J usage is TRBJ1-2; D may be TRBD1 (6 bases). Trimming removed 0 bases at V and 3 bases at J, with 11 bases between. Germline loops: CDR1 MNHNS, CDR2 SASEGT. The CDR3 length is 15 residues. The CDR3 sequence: CASSEAIQGYYGYTF. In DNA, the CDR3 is TGTGCCAGCAGTGAAGCCATTCAGGGGTACTATGGCTACACCTTC.

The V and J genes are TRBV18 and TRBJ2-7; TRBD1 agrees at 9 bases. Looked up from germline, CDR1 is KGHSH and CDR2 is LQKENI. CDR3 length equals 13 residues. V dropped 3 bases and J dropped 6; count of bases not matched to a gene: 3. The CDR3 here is CASSPTGGREQYF. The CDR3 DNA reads TGTGCCAGCTCACCGACAGGGGGTCGCGAGCAGTACTTC.

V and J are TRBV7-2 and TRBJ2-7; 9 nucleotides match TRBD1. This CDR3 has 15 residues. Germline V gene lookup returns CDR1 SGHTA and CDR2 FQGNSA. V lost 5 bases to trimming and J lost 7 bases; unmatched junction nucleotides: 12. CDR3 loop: CASSPGQGRVWEQYF. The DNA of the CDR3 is TGTGCCAGCAGCCCGGGACAGGGAAGGGTTTGGGAGCAGTACTTC.

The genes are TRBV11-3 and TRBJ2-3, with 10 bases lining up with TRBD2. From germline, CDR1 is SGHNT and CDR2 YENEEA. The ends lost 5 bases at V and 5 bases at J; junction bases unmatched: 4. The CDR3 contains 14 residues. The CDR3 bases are TGTGCCAGCAGCCATAGCGGGGGGCTAGATACGCAGTATTTT. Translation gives CASSHSGGLDTQYF.